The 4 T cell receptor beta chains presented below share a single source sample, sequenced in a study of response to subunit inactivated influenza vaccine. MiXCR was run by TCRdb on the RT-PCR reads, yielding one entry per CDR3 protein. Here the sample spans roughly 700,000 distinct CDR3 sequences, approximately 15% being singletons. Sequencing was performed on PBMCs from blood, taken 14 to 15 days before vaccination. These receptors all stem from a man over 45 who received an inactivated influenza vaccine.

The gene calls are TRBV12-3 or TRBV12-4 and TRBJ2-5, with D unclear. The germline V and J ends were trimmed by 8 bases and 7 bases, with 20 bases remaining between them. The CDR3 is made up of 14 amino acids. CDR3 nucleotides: TGTGCCAGCGGTCAAAGGGAACGTCAGATGACCCAGTACTTC. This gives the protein CASGQRERQMTQYF.

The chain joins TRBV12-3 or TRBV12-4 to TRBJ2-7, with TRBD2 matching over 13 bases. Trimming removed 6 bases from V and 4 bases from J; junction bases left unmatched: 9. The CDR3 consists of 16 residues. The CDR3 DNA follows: TGTGCCAGCAGCCCACTAGCGGGAGGGCCTTTTTACGAGCAGTACTTC. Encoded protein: CASSPLAGGPFYEQYF.

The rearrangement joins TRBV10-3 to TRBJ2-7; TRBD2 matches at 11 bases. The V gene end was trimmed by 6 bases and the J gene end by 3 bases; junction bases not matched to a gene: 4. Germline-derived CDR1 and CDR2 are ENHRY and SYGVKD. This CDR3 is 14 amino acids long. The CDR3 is CAIRLAGDLYEQYF. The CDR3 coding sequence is TGTGCCATCAGACTAGCGGGGGACCTCTACGAGCAGTACTTC.

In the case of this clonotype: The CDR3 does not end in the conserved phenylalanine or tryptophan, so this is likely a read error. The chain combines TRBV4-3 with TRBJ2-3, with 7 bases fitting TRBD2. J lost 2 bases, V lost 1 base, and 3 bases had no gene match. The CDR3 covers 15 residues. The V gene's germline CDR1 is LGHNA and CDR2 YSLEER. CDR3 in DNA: TGCGCCAGCAGCCAAGGGGGGGGAGACACAGATACGCAGTATTAT. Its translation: CASSQGGGDTDTQYY.